These 2 T cell receptor beta chains originate from one sample sequenced in a study of cytomegalovirus exposure and HLA in healthy donors. The PCR had 60 Vbeta and 13 Jbeta primers. The protocol was immunoSEQ multiplex PCR, while the TCRdb copy is restricted to in-frame clones and leaves out a portion. Here the sample spans roughly 150,000 clones, approximately 83% being singletons. The sequenced sample consisted of PBMCs. These receptors all come from a male donor in good health and CMV-seronegative.

The chain links TRBV5-1 to TRBJ2-5; D may be TRBD1 (6 bases). The CDR3 is 13 residues long. Deletions cut 7 bases from V and 5 bases from J, with 15 bases between. CDR1 is SGHRS, CDR2 YFSETQ, per germline. CDR3 residues: CASGAGVGETQYF. The CDR3 coding sequence is TGCGCCAGCGGGGCAGGGGTAGGGGAGACCCAGTACTTC.

The chain uses TRBV6-5 and TRBJ1-6, with 9 bases aligning to TRBD1. The CDR3 runs 15 residues. V shed 0 bases and J 8 bases; nucleotides not matched to a gene: 2. Germline V gene lookup returns CDR1 MNHEY and CDR2 SVGAGI. CDR3 region: CASSYSRTGDSPLHF. CDR3 DNA sequence: TGTGCCAGCAGTTACTCAAGGACAGGGGATTCACCCCTCCACTTT.